A single sample is the source of the 25 T cell receptor beta chains below, sequenced in a study of OX40 agonist ivuxolimab in advanced cancers. The table came from immunoSEQ multiplex PCR; TCRdb's copy has only in-frame clones and leaves some out. In the table there are under 50,000 clones, around nine tenths of which are singletons. The input for sequencing was CD4+ or CD8+ T cells sorted from blood, taken in a trial of the OX40 agonist ivuxolimab. The receptors stem from an adult with an advanced solid tumor such as melanoma, head and neck, liver or kidney cancer.

By sample share, this clone is medium-sized (0.01 to 0.1%). The rearrangement uses TRBV27 and TRBJ1-2, with 8 bases that match TRBD1. Germline V gene data show CDR1 as MNHEY and CDR2 as SMNVEV (reference sequence). Germline trimming cut 6 bases from V and 7 bases from J; bases unmatched to any gene: 4. The CDR3 is 12 amino acids. The CDR3 nucleotides are TGTGCCAGCAGGGACAGGGTCGGTGGCTACACCTTC. Amino acid sequence: CASRDRVGGYTF.

This clone was observed once. The genes are TRBV2 and TRBJ1-4; no reliable D call. The germline gives CDR1 SNHLY, CDR2 FYNNEI. The ends were cut back, 6 bases at V and 0 bases at J, with 8 bases in the middle. The CDR3 is made up of 14 amino acids. CDR3 region: CASRLRTTNEKLFF. The CDR3 region has the DNA TGTGCCAGCAGACTTAGAACAACTAATGAAAAACTGTTTTTT.

The CDR3 region is CASSQDQGSGSYEQYF. The CDR3 DNA is TGCGCCAGCAGCCAAGATCAGGGTAGCGGGAGTTACGAGCAGTACTTC. This sequence joins TRBV4-3 and TRBJ2-7, with 9 bases that match TRBD2. The CDR3 is 16 amino acids. CDR1 LGHNA and CDR2 YSLEER come from the germline V gene. Trimming took 0 bases from V and 4 from J; bases not matched to a gene: 7.

This rearrangement joins TRBV7-3 to TRBJ1-1, with D unclear. The CDR3 has 13 amino acids. CDR1 is SGHTA and CDR2 is FQGTGA in the germline V gene. V was cut by 3 bases and J by 2 bases, with 7 bases left in between. CDR3: CASSLDVNTEAFF. The DNA of the CDR3 is TGTGCCAGCAGCTTGGATGTAAACACTGAAGCTTTCTTT. The full variable domain, completed using reference TRBV7-3 and TRBJ1-1, is GAGVSQTPSNKVTEKGKYVELRCDPISGHTALYWYRQSLGQGPEFLIYFQGTGAADDSGLPNDRFFAVRPEGSVSTLKIQRTERGDSAVYLCASSLDVNTEAFFGQGTRLTVV.

This sequence joins TRBV5-6 and TRBJ2-7, with 8 bases identical to TRBD2. V shed 4 bases, J shed 2 bases, and the junction held 14 bases outside the gene matches. The germline CDR1 and CDR2 sequences are SGHDT and YYEEEE. CDR3 length: 17 amino acids. CDR3 sequence: CASSRWLASGPTYEQYF. The CDR3 DNA reads TGTGCCAGCAGCCGTTGGCTGGCTAGCGGGCCCACCTACGAGCAGTACTTC. Looking up the rest from reference TRBV5-6 and TRBJ2-7 gives the full variable domain: DAGVTQSPTHLIKTRGQQVTLRCSPKSGHDTVSWYQQALGQGPQFIFQYYEEEERQRGNFPDRFSGHQFPNYSSELNVNALLLGDSALYLCASSRWLASGPTYEQYFGPGTRLTVT.

This rearrangement joins TRBV9 to TRBJ1-2, with a tentative D call TRBD1 (5 bases). CDR3 size: 16 residues. The ends were cut back, 2 bases at V and 4 bases at J, with 18 bases in the middle. Germline loops: CDR1 SGDLS, CDR2 YYNGEE. CDR3 DNA: TGTGCCAGCAGCGTGAGAGGGCAGGGCCATGCCTATGGCTACACCTTC. Amino acid sequence: CASSVRGQGHAYGYTF.

This chain links TRBV18 with TRBJ1-2; D remains ambiguous. CDR3 length equals 13 residues. Deletions cut 6 bases from V and 4 bases from J, with 12 bases between. Germline V gives CDR1 KGHSH, CDR2 LQKENI. This CDR3 is CASSPIRVYGYTF. The CDR3 DNA follows: TGTGCCAGCTCGCCAATAAGGGTCTATGGCTACACCTTC.

About this clone: A read error may account for a junction end that differs from germline. The chain couples TRBV7-7 to TRBJ2-3; D possibly corresponds to TRBD1 (6 bases). The CDR3 is 13 residues long. CDR1 SSHAT and CDR2 FNYEAQ come from the germline V gene (reference sequence). The CDR3 here is CASSPTGADTQYF. As DNA, the CDR3 is TGTGCTAGCAGCCCGACAGGAGCAGATACGCAGTATTTT.

V is TRBV4-2 and J is TRBJ2-2, with 8 bases lining up with TRBD2. The CDR3 sequence is 17 residues long. Germline assignment: CDR1 LGHNA and CDR2 YNFKEQ. Trimming removed 0 bases from V and 4 bases from J; junction bases left unmatched: 7. The CDR3 DNA is TGTGCCAGCAGCCAAGATTGGCCGGGAGGGCTCACCGGGGAGCTGTTTTTT. Its protein product is CASSQDWPGGLTGELFF.

V usage is TRBV4-1 and J usage is TRBJ1-5; D is undetermined. This CDR3 has 15 amino acids. Per the germline V gene, CDR1 is MGHRA and CDR2 is YSYEKL. The V and J ends lost 2 bases and 5 bases respectively, with 13 bases between them. The CDR3: CASSQQEKSDQPQHF. The CDR3 nucleotides read TGCGCCAGCAGCCAACAGGAAAAGAGCGATCAGCCCCAGCATTTT.

The chain links TRBV2 to TRBJ2-7; D ambiguous. This CDR3 is built from 11 residues. In germline, CDR1 is SNHLY, CDR2 FYNNEI. Trimming removed 8 bases from V and 3 bases from J, with 8 bases in between. The CDR3 spells CASGRFYEQYF. CDR3 nucleotides: TGTGCCAGCGGGCGATTCTACGAGCAGTACTTC.

The chain carries TRBV7-2 and TRBJ1-2, with 9 bases aligning to TRBD1. The V segment lost 5 bases and the J segment 4 bases; nucleotides outside the gene matches: 11. This CDR3 has 16 amino acids. The germline V gene encodes CDR1 SGHTA and CDR2 FQGNSA. CDR3 nucleotide sequence: TGTGCCAGCAGCAGATCTAGCCGGGACAGGGCCTATGGCTACACCTTC. This sequence encodes CASSRSSRDRAYGYTF.

The chain has TRBV7-2 and TRBJ1-1, with TRBD1 as a possible D gene (5 bases). This CDR3 has 14 residues. Germline V gene data show CDR1 as SGHTA and CDR2 as FQGNSA. Trimming removed 4 bases at V and 3 bases at J, with 12 bases between. The CDR3 nucleotides read TGTGCCAGCAGCTCCCAGGGAATTGACACTGAAGCTTTCTTT. Its protein product is CASSSQGIDTEAFF.

The V and J genes are TRBV5-1 and TRBJ2-2; D gene uncertain. Trimming took 2 bases from V and 4 from J, leaving 15 bases between them. The CDR3 extends over 16 amino acids. Germline CDR1 reads SGHRS; CDR2 reads YFSETQ. Written as DNA, the CDR3 is TGCGCCAGCAGCTTCGACGTTTTTTCGGGCACCGGGGAGCTGTTTTTT. It encodes CASSFDVFSGTGELFF.

This sequence joins TRBV4-1 and TRBJ1-5; no reliable D call. In germline, CDR1 is MGHRA, CDR2 YSYEKL. The V gene lost 0 bases and the J gene lost 2 bases, with 17 bases spanning the gap. This CDR3 has 18 residues. CDR3 nucleotides: TGCGCCAGCAGCCAAGACCCAATCCGGCTGTGGGGCAATCAGCCCCAGCATTTT. This codes for CASSQDPIRLWGNQPQHF.

The chain uses TRBV19 and TRBJ2-5, with 7 bases fitting TRBD1. V dropped 2 bases and J dropped 8; count of bases not matched to a gene: 20. Germline CDR1 LNHDA, CDR2 SQIVND (reference sequence). The CDR3 totals 18 residues. CDR3 sequence: CASSINPRQGFNLFTQYF. CDR3 nucleotides: TGTGCCAGTAGTATAAACCCAAGACAGGGATTTAATCTGTTCACCCAGTACTTC.

This chain joins TRBV27 and TRBJ1-5; D is unresolved. The CDR3 length is 14 residues. Germline V lookup: CDR1 MNHEY, CDR2 SMNVEV (reference sequence). With 2 bases removed from V and 0 bases from J, the gap between germline ends came to 5 bases. The CDR3 loop reads CASSLKNSNQPQHF. The CDR3 bases are TGTGCCAGCAGTTTAAAGAATAGCAATCAGCCCCAGCATTTT.

The chain uses TRBV27 and TRBJ2-1; 8 bases line up with TRBD2. Germline V gene data show CDR1 as MNHEY and CDR2 as SMNVEV (reference sequence). The CDR3 length is 15 residues. J lost 9 bases, V lost 5 bases, and 12 bases had no gene match. The CDR3 DNA sequence: TGTGCCAGCAGTATCTCCGGGACTAGTTTGAGTGAGCAGTTCTTC. Amino acid sequence: CASSISGTSLSEQFF.

The chain carries TRBV10-3 and TRBJ1-4, with D possibly being TRBD1 (6 bases). The ends were cut back, 6 bases at V and 2 bases at J, with 13 bases in the middle. In germline, CDR1 is ENHRY, CDR2 SYGVKD. This CDR3 region has 15 residues. CDR3 residues: CAIRDSGQTNEKLFF. The CDR3 bases are TGTGCCATCAGAGACTCTGGACAGACTAATGAAAAACTGTTTTTT.

J is TRBJ2-1 and V is TRBV15, with 9 bases aligning to TRBD2. The CDR3 spans 15 residues. V lost 1 base and J lost 9; bases outside the gene matches: 7. From germline, CDR1 is LNHNV and CDR2 YYDKDF (reference sequence). The CDR3 DNA reads TGTGCCACCAGCAGAGCCCTAGCGGGGTTTGGTGAGCAGTTCTTC. It is translated as CATSRALAGFGEQFF. Full variable domain (remainder filled in from reference TRBV15 and TRBJ2-1): DAMVIQNPRYQVTQFGKPVTLSCSQTLNHNVMYWYQQKSSQAPKLLFHYYDKDFNNEADTPDNFQSRRPNTSFCFLDIRSPGLGDTAMYLCATSRALAGFGEQFFGPGTRLTVL.

This clone was recorded once. The chain joins TRBV7-8 to TRBJ1-5; D ambiguous. V lost 4 bases to trimming and J lost 1 base, with 17 bases between them. The V gene's germline CDR1 is SGHVS and CDR2 FQNEAQ. This CDR3 is built from 17 residues. The CDR3 loop reads CASSSEPGPISNQPQHF. CDR3 coding DNA: TGTGCCAGCAGCTCCGAACCTGGACCCATCAGCAATCAGCCCCAGCATTTT.

This chain uses TRBV18 with TRBJ2-1, with 10 positions matching TRBD2. The CDR3 has 15 amino acids. Trimming cost V 3 bases and J 7 bases; bases outside gene matches: 6. CDR1 is KGHSH and CDR2 is LQKENI in the germline V gene. CDR3 bases: TGTGCCAGCTCACCGTCTAGCGGGAGAGGGAATGAGCAGTTCTTC. It translates to CASSPSSGRGNEQFF.

This chain links TRBV18 with TRBJ2-7; D gene uncertain. CDR1 is KGHSH and CDR2 is LQKENI in the germline V gene. The CDR3 totals 13 residues. V lost 6 bases, J lost 2 bases, and 11 bases lay in between. CDR3 sequence (DNA): TGTGCCAGCTCGCAAACAGATCCCTACGAGCAGTACTTC. Translating it yields CASSQTDPYEQYF. Combining the CDR3 with reference TRBV18 and TRBJ2-7 gives the whole variable domain NAGVMQNPRHLVRRRGQEARLRCSPMKGHSHVYWYRQLPEEGLKFMVYLQKENIIDESGMPKERFSAEFPKEGPSILRIQQVVRGDSAAYFCASSQTDPYEQYFGPGTRLTVT.

The chain is built from TRBV7-9 and TRBJ2-3; perhaps TRBD1 as D (5 bases). V was cut by 2 bases and J by 2 bases, with 14 bases left in between. The CDR3 totals 16 residues. The germline gives CDR1 SEHNR, CDR2 FQNEAQ (reference sequence). This chain's CDR3 is CASSLSDRFYTDTQYF. CDR3 sequence (DNA): TGTGCCAGCAGCTTAAGTGACAGATTTTACACAGATACGCAGTATTTT.

In DNA form, the CDR3 reads TGTGCCAGCAGCTTAGACTCCGGGACAGGGTCCTATGGCTACACCTTC. As protein: CASSLDSGTGSYGYTF. The chain is built from TRBV11-2 and TRBJ1-2, with 9 bases matching TRBD1. The germline V gene has CDR1 SGHAT and CDR2 FQNNGV. This CDR3 is 16 amino acids long. V shed 0 bases, J shed 4 bases, and the junction held 6 bases outside the gene matches. The entire variable domain, with the rest obtained from reference TRBV11-2 and TRBJ1-2, is as follows: EAGVAQSPRYKIIEKRQSVAFWCNPISGHATLYWYQQILGQGPKLLIQFQNNGVVDDSQLPKDRFSAERLKGVDSTLKIQPAKLEDSAVYLCASSLDSGTGSYGYTFGSGTRLTVV.